This T cell receptor beta chain comes out of a study of T cell changes during pregnancy in multiple sclerosis (dated by TCRdb to between 2018 and 2020). In terms of the full investigation: Changes in the T cell repertoire over the course of pregnancy were examined in this study in women with multiple sclerosis.

The junction shows trimming of 6 bases on V and 7 bases on J, and the gene matches do not reach 9 bases of it. According to the germline V gene, CDR1 reads MNHEY and CDR2 reads SVGAGI. The CDR3 contains 14 residues, cysteine and phenylalanine counted. The DNA shown is the 42-base CDR3, in frame from base 1. Receptor libraries were prepared by the immunoSEQ multiplex PCR assay. Imported from immuneACCESS, the table was reduced by TCRdb to in-frame sequences with V and J called. These copies leave out some clones; in studies compared against another copy, an unresolved V gene accounts for under half, and the cause of the remainder is not known. The sample table holds about 44,000 clones, of which roughly nine tenths were seen once. The top ten hold roughly 1.1% of the sample. This clone was seen a single time. Its antigen target is currently unknown. No base quality values were provided; no much bigger clone lies one nucleotide off.

Sequencing used CD4+ T cells from peripheral blood mononuclear cells, obtained after pregnancy. The source is a female donor with multiple sclerosis, enrolled in a pregnancy study. This chain is built from TRBV6-5 and TRBJ1-5; 7 central nucleotides agree with TRBD1. The CDR3 loop reads CASRREQGRQPQHF. The DNA is as follows: TGTGCCAGCAGGCGCGAACAGGGGCGGCAGCCCCAGCATTTT.